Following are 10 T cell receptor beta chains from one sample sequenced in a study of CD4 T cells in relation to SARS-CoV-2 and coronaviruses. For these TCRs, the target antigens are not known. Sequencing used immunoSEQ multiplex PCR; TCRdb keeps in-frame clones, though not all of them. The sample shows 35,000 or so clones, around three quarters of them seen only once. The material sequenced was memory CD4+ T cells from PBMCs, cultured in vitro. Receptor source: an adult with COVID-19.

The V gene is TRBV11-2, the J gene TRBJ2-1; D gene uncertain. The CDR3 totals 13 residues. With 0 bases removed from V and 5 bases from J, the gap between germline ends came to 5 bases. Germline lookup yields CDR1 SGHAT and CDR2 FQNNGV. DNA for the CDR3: TGTGCCAGCAGCTTAGAACCTAACAATGAGCAGTTCTTC. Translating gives CASSLEPNNEQFF.

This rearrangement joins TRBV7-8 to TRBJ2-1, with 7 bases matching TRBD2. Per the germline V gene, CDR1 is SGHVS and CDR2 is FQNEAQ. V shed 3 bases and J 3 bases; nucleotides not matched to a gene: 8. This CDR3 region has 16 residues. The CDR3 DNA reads TGTGCCAGCAGCTTGTTGGCCGGGAGGAACTACAATGAGCAGTTCTTC. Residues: CASSLLAGRNYNEQFF.

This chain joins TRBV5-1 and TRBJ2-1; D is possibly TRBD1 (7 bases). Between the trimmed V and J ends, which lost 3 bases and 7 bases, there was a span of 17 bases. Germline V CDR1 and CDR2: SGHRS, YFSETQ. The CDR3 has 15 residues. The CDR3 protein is CASSSRQGLGNEQFF. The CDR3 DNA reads TGCGCCAGCAGCTCGCGACAGGGACTCGGGAATGAGCAGTTCTTC.

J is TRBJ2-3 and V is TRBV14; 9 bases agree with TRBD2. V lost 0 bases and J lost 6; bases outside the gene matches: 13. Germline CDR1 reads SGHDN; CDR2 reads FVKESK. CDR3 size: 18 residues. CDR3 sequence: CASSQDWREGLQFDTQYF. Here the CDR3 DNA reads TGTGCCAGCAGCCAAGATTGGCGGGAGGGCCTCCAATTCGATACGCAGTATTTT.

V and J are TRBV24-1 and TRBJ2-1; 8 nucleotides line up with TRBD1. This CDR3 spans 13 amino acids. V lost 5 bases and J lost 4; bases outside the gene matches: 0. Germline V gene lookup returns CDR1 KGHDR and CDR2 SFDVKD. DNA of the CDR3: TGTGCCACCAGTGGGACAGGGTACAATGAGCAGTTCTTC. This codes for CATSGTGYNEQFF.

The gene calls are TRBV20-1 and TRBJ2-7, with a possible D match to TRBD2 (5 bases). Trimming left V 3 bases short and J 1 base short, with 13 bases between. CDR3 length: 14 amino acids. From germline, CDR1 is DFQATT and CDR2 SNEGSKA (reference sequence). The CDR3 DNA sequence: TGCAGTGCTAGTACCCTAGCTGGGTCCTACGAGCAGTACTTC. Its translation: CSASTLAGSYEQYF.

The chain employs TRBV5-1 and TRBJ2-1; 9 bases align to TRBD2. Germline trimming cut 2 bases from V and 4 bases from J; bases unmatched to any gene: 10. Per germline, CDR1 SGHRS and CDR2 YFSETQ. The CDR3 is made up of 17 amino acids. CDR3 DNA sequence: TGCGCCAGCAGCTTCCCCAGACTAGCGGACCCATACAATGAGCAGTTCTTC. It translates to CASSFPRLADPYNEQFF.

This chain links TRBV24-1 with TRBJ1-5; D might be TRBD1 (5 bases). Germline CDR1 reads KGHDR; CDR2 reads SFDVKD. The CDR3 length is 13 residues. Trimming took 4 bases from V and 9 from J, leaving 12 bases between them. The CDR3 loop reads CATSDPGGRPQHF. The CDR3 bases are TGTGCCACCAGTGACCCCGGGGGTCGGCCCCAGCATTTT.

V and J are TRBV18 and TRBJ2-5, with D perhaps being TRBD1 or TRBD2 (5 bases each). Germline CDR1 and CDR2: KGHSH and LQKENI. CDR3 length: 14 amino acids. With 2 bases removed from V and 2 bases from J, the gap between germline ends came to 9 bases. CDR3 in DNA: TGTGCCAGCTCACCAATGGGGGATCAAGAGACCCAGTACTTC. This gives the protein CASSPMGDQETQYF.

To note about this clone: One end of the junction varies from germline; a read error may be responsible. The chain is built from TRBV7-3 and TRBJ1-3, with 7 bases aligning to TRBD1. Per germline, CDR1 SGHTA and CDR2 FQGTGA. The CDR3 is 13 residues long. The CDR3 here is CASSLSPGTAIYF. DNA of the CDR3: TGTGCCAGCAGTTTAAGTCCCGGGACAGCTATATATTTT.